This is a list of T cell receptor beta chains from one sample in a study of monozygotic twins with inflammatory bowel disease. TCRdb reprocessed the 5' RACE reads and stores each CDR3 protein as one record, lacking DNA. Seen in this sample are approximately 200,000 distinct CDR3 sequences; the ten most common clones hold roughly 7.1%. Sequences were obtained from blood. All receptors derive from a human donor with ulcerative colitis or Crohn's disease, or a healthy co-twin of an affected twin (not recorded which). The CDR3 runs from the conserved cysteine through the conserved F or W. Fields, in order: V gene, J gene, CDR3 protein.

V: TRBV6-1; J: TRBJ1-5; CDR3: CASSTGNQPQHF
V: TRBV2; J: TRBJ1-4; CDR3: CASSSQGVKEKLFF
V: TRBV7-8; J: TRBJ2-5; CDR3: CASSLVRNSDRGVETQYF
V: TRBV7-2; J: TRBJ1-5; CDR3: CASSVVGQGQPQHF
V: TRBV4-2; J: TRBJ2-3; CDR3: CASSRHLADSTDTQYF
V: TRBV29-1; J: TRBJ2-2; CDR3: CSALQGSGGWTGELFF
V: TRBV5-4; J: TRBJ2-5; CDR3: CASSTGLAGQETQYF
V: TRBV5-1; J: TRBJ2-7; CDR3: CASSFSSGGPYEQYF
V: TRBV5-1; J: TRBJ2-3; CDR3: CASSLAAGGADTQYF
V: TRBV20-1; J: TRBJ2-6; CDR3: CSAGQGTGANVLTF
V: TRBV20-1; J: TRBJ1-1; CDR3: CSAPGSPEAFF
V: TRBV6-1; J: TRBJ2-7; CDR3: CASSAYRGTYEQYF
V: TRBV11-2; J: TRBJ2-6; CDR3: CASSLGVWGGAGANVLTF
V: TRBV27; J: TRBJ2-2; CDR3: CASSFGLLVGGELFF
V: TRBV27; J: TRBJ1-1; CDR3: CASSGGGATAFF
V: TRBV28; J: TRBJ1-5; CDR3: CASSSYVQVLSNQPQHF
V: TRBV29-1; J: TRBJ2-2; CDR3: CSVKGANTGELFF
V: TRBV20-1; J: TRBJ2-2; CDR3: CSASAGRAGELFF
V: TRBV7-9; J: TRBJ1-1; CDR3: CASGVMNTEAFF
V: TRBV25-1; J: TRBJ2-3; CDR3: CASPGSGSFPDTQYF
V: TRBV5-1; J: TRBJ2-2; CDR3: CASSLDTRNTGELFF
V: TRBV5-6; J: TRBJ1-5; CDR3: CASSSGTGGNQPQHF
V: TRBV27; J: TRBJ1-6; CDR3: CASSNLLPRGVNSPLHF
V: TRBV20-1; J: TRBJ2-7; CDR3: CSASSGTSTYEQYF
V: TRBV5-1; J: TRBJ2-1; CDR3: CASSQGGPYNEQFF
V: TRBV7-2; J: TRBJ1-1; CDR3: CASNRQGRAEAFF
V: TRBV19; J: TRBJ2-3; CDR3: CASSSTMGQYF
V: TRBV5-6; J: TRBJ1-2; CDR3: CASSSTTNNYGYTF
V: TRBV6-1; J: TRBJ1-4; CDR3: CASSVYEKLFF
V: TRBV12-3/TRBV12-4; J: TRBJ2-2; CDR3: CASSPQGAKGELFF
V: TRBV20-1; J: TRBJ1-4; CDR3: CSAATGSNEKLFF
V: TRBV7-8; J: TRBJ2-1; CDR3: CASRRTSRRAVDEQFF
V: TRBV7-2; J: TRBJ2-3; CDR3: CASSSARGTDTQYF
V: TRBV7-2; J: TRBJ2-3; CDR3: CASSSGGWGDTQYF
V: TRBV5-6; J: TRBJ2-7; CDR3: CASSTGQGFGEQYF
V: TRBV6-2/TRBV6-3; J: TRBJ1-1; CDR3: CASSSWTGGGTEAFF
V: TRBV4-2; J: TRBJ2-3; CDR3: CASSQGLAGNTDTQYF
V: TRBV6-5; J: TRBJ2-5; CDR3: CASSLVRGPTGETQYF
V: TRBV19; J: TRBJ2-2; CDR3: CASRTGGTGELFF
V: TRBV12-3/TRBV12-4; J: TRBJ1-5; CDR3: CASSLGSGGTQSQHF
V: TRBV27; J: TRBJ2-7; CDR3: CASSLSYDYEQYF
V: TRBV20-1; J: TRBJ2-1; CDR3: CSARDLGLAADYNEQFF
V: TRBV6-5; J: TRBJ2-3; CDR3: CASSWDRLADTQYF
V: TRBV5-4; J: TRBJ2-1; CDR3: CASFSRGANEQFF
V: TRBV30; J: TRBJ1-1; CDR3: CAWSLGQNTEAFF
V: TRBV7-9; J: TRBJ1-1; CDR3: CASSKTGTAFTEAFF
V: TRBV5-4; J: TRBJ1-3; CDR3: CASSPRGGELSGNTIYF
V: TRBV5-1; J: TRBJ2-3; CDR3: CASSLVPGSDTQYF
V: TRBV7-6; J: TRBJ2-1; CDR3: CASSPWTSGSDWQFF
V: TRBV30; J: TRBJ1-2; CDR3: CAWSQDGYGYTF
V: TRBV12-3/TRBV12-4; J: TRBJ1-6; CDR3: CASSLLEKESPLHF
V: TRBV7-9; J: TRBJ2-5; CDR3: CASSFSRLAGVWETQYF
V: TRBV7-2; J: TRBJ1-3; CDR3: CASSRFGTSGNTIYF
V: TRBV20-1; J: TRBJ2-1; CDR3: CSARRLPSGVEQFF
V: TRBV6-5; J: TRBJ2-7; CDR3: CASSYGGTSPGEQYF